Many counts were recorded for the clone carrying this TCR beta chain. Its antigen is unknown. This entry is derived from a study of molecular identifiers for immune sequencing clone quantification. Study background: Replicates involved a five-way split of RNA from around 18,000 or 91,000 naive CD8 cells, with sequencing of four.

TCRdb re-called the PCR reads through MiXCR, storing one row per CDR3 protein. The repertoire holds around 40,000 distinct CDR3 sequences, with about 19% as singletons. V dropped 5 bases and J dropped 6 bases, with 7 bases sitting between them. The CDR3 totals 12 residues. Study results and caveats: Clone sizes could be underestimated for highly expanded clones when identical TCR molecules share a barcode. Jurkat TCR RNA spiked in from one cell reportedly remained identifiable amid one million naive cells.

The TCR originated in a human donor in good health. Some libraries in this study had Jurkat cell RNA spiked in. The material sequenced was naive CD8+ T cells from blood, with Jurkat cell RNA spiked in. The subset is: FACS-sorted CD8+CD4-CCR7+CD45RA+ naive T cells. This chain links TRBV12-3 or TRBV12-4 with TRBJ2-2, with D unclear. The CDR3 loop reads CASSPGAGELFF. The CDR3 nucleotides read TGTGCCAGCAGTCCTGGTGCCGGGGAGCTGTTTTTT.